The 20 T cell receptor beta chains below all came from one sample that was sequenced in a study of T cell responses to AZD1222 COVID-19 vaccine. Profiling relied on immunoSEQ multiplex PCR, and the TCRdb table lists in-frame clones only, not all of them. The top ten hold around 4.9% of the sample, which has about 150,000 clones, around 89% seen once. Sequenced here: peripheral blood, sampled on day 0 of AZD1222 vaccination. The receptors here all came from an adult in good health.

The chain joins TRBV7-8 to TRBJ2-6; the D call may be TRBD1 or TRBD2 (6 bases each). V was cut by 2 bases and J by 2 bases, with 13 bases left in between. This CDR3 has 17 amino acids. Germline CDR1 reads SGHVS; CDR2 reads FQNEAQ. The CDR3 loop is CASSLPGRGAGANVLTF. CDR3 nucleotide sequence: TGTGCCAGCAGCTTACCGGGTAGGGGGGCTGGGGCCAACGTCCTGACTTTC.

This chain uses TRBV28 with TRBJ1-2; weak D call: TRBD1 (6 bases). Germline-derived CDR1 and CDR2 are MDHEN and SYDVKM. V was trimmed by 4 bases and J by 2 bases, leaving 14 bases between them. The length of the CDR3 is 15 residues. The CDR3 DNA follows: TGTGCCAGCAGTTCCTTCACGACAGGAAACTATGGCTACACCTTC. Protein product: CASSSFTTGNYGYTF.

The rearrangement links TRBV11-3 to TRBJ1-1; no definite D call. Germline V gives CDR1 SGHNT, CDR2 YENEEA. V shed 2 bases and J shed 1 base, with 5 bases lying between them. The CDR3 is made up of 13 amino acids. The DNA for the CDR3 is TGTGCCAGCAGCTTAAACCGGAACACTGAAGCTTTCTTT. It encodes CASSLNRNTEAFF.

The chain combines TRBV7-2 with TRBJ2-3, with a weak D call TRBD1 (8 bases). From germline, CDR1 is SGHTA and CDR2 FQGNSA. There are 15 residues in the CDR3. V lost 2 bases and J lost 1, with 10 bases in between. CDR3 nucleotide sequence: TGTGCCAGCAGCTTAACAGGGGGGGGCACAGATACGCAGTATTTT. Translated, it gives CASSLTGGGTDTQYF.

The chain carries TRBV3-1 (or the pseudogene TRBV3-2) and TRBJ2-1, with TRBD2 matching over 9 bases. CDR3 length: 21 amino acids. Germline values: CDR1 LGHDT, CDR2 YNNKEL (reference sequence). V trimming: 0 bases; J trimming: 0 bases; junction bases outside the gene matches: 15. In nucleotides, the CDR3 is TGTGCCAGCAGCCAAGAATTTTTCGGTCGGCGGGAGGGATCCTCCTACAATGAGCAGTTCTTC. The encoded protein is CASSQEFFGRREGSSYNEQFF.

This clone came up once. The sample carries other DNA sequences with the same CDR3. The chain recombines TRBV18 with TRBJ1-1; maybe TRBD1 (5 bases). V was clipped by 0 bases and J by 4 bases, with 9 bases between them. The CDR3 covers 14 residues. Germline CDR1 reads KGHSH; CDR2 reads LQKENI. This chain's CDR3 is CASSPPGVGTEAFF. The CDR3, as DNA: TGTGCCAGCTCACCACCGGGGGTGGGCACTGAAGCTTTCTTT.

The chain has TRBV6-5 and TRBJ2-7; D may be TRBD2 (5 bases). Germline V CDR1 and CDR2: MNHEY, SVGAGI. The CDR3 length is 14 residues. V lost 7 bases, J lost 3 bases, and 16 bases lay in between. DNA for the CDR3: TGTGCCAGCACCCCGGCCCCCGGACTCTACGAGCAGTACTTC. Amino acids: CASTPAPGLYEQYF.

The chain employs TRBV4-1 and TRBJ1-1, with 8 positions matching TRBD1. J was trimmed by 0 bases and V by 0 bases; bases with no gene match: 6. The CDR3 has 17 amino acids. Germline V lookup: CDR1 MGHRA, CDR2 YSYEKL. The CDR3 coding sequence is TGCGCCAGCAGCCAAGATACAGGGGGGACCATGAACACTGAAGCTTTCTTT. It codes for CASSQDTGGTMNTEAFF.

This chain joins TRBV9 and TRBJ2-1; tentatively, D is TRBD1 or TRBD2 (6 bases each). Trimming shortened V by 10 bases and J by 6 bases, and 17 bases separated the two germline ends. Germline CDR1 SGDLS, CDR2 YYNGEE. This CDR3 region has 13 residues. This CDR3 is CASGGGRGNEQFF. The CDR3, as DNA: TGTGCCTCAGGAGGGGGGAGAGGCAATGAGCAGTTCTTC.

The sample holds one count of this clone. V and J are TRBV10-2 and TRBJ2-1, with D possibly being TRBD2 (5 bases). Germline-derived CDR1 and CDR2 are WSHSY and SAAADI. V lost 6 bases and J 4 bases, leaving 13 bases between the germline ends. This CDR3 is built from 14 residues. In DNA form, the CDR3 reads TGCGCCAGCAGCGGAGGTGCCCGATACAATGAGCAGTTCTTC. It translates to CASSGGARYNEQFF.

The chain is built from TRBV11-2 and TRBJ1-1, with 9 bases lining up with TRBD1. CDR1 SGHAT and CDR2 FQNNGV come from the germline V gene. The CDR3 consists of 16 residues. V shed 5 bases, J shed 1 base, and the junction held 8 bases outside the gene matches. In DNA form, the CDR3 reads TGTGCCAGCAGCGAACAGGGGGCTCGGAGGAACACTGAAGCTTTCTTT. Amino acid sequence: CASSEQGARRNTEAFF.

The chain is built from TRBV2 and TRBJ2-7, with D perhaps given as TRBD1 or TRBD2 (5 bases each). V was pared by 6 bases and J by 2 bases, with 8 bases between. CDR1 SNHLY and CDR2 FYNNEI come from the germline V gene. The CDR3 length is 12 residues. CDR3 sequence (DNA): TGTGCCAGCAGGGGGGAAACCTACGAGCAGTACTTC. Translation gives CASRGETYEQYF.

The CDR3 is CASSQGRAGGTPQYF. The CDR3 nucleotides read TGCGCCAGCAGCCAAGGCCGGGCTGGGGGTACTCCGCAGTATTTT. This chain links TRBV4-3 with TRBJ2-3, with D possibly being TRBD1 or TRBD2 (5 bases each). CDR3 length: 15 amino acids. Trimming pared 1 base from V and 10 bases from J, leaving 18 bases between. The germline CDR1 and CDR2 sequences are LGHNA and YSLEER.

This chain joins TRBV7-9 and TRBJ1-1, with 9 bases lining up with TRBD1. Germline V CDR1 and CDR2: SEHNR, FQNEAQ (reference sequence). Trimming cost V 1 base and J 0 bases; bases outside gene matches: 3. CDR3 length: 16 residues. The CDR3 is CASSLGQGDMNTEAFF. CDR3 DNA: TGTGCCAGCAGCTTAGGACAGGGGGACATGAACACTGAAGCTTTCTTT.

V usage is TRBV7-6 and J usage is TRBJ1-3, with no clear D. Germline CDR1 reads SGHVS; CDR2 reads FNYEAQ. Trimming removed 4 bases from V and 2 bases from J, with 18 bases in between. The CDR3 loop spans 17 amino acids. The CDR3 DNA reads TGTGCCAGCAGCTCCTCCGGGTCTCCCCGGACTGGAAACACCATATATTTT. It translates to CASSSSGSPRTGNTIYF.

This clone has just one count. The chain is built from TRBV28 and TRBJ1-1; 8 bases are shared with TRBD1. This CDR3 has 16 amino acids. The V and J ends lost 5 bases and 0 bases, in that order; junction bases with no gene match: 8. In germline, CDR1 is MDHEN, CDR2 SYDVKM. CDR3 in DNA: TGTGCCAGCAGTCCGTCGCCGGGACAGGTGAACACTGAAGCTTTCTTT. Translated: CASSPSPGQVNTEAFF.

Only a few counts were recorded for this clone. V usage is TRBV4-1 and J usage is TRBJ1-5; no definite D call. This CDR3 spans 17 amino acids. CDR1 and CDR2 (germline): MGHRA, YSYEKL. Between the trimmed V and J ends, which lost 0 bases and 0 bases, there was a span of 12 bases. CDR3 nucleotide sequence: TGCGCCAGCAGCCAAGATCCCACGGGGTATAGCAATCAGCCCCAGCATTTT. Its translation is CASSQDPTGYSNQPQHF.

The V and J genes are TRBV6-5 and TRBJ2-7, with 7 bases fitting TRBD1. The germline V gene has CDR1 MNHEY and CDR2 SVGAGI. The CDR3 runs to 12 residues. V was clipped by 9 bases and J by 6 bases; unmatched bases: 8. DNA for the CDR3: TGTGCCAGTTTTCTAAACAGGGGCGAGCAGTACTTC. Translated: CASFLNRGEQYF.

This chain uses TRBV5-4 with TRBJ1-1; D is ambiguous. Germline V gives CDR1 SGHNT, CDR2 YYREEE (reference sequence). Trimming removed 2 bases at V and 4 bases at J, with 18 bases between. The CDR3 length is 16 residues. CDR3 sequence (DNA): TGTGCCAGCAGCTTTGGACGCCTATCACGCGGCACTGAAGCTTTCTTT. As protein: CASSFGRLSRGTEAFF.

This sequence joins TRBV5-4 and TRBJ2-7, with TRBD1 matching over 9 bases. This CDR3 is built from 14 residues. CDR1 SGHNT and CDR2 YYREEE come from the germline V gene (reference sequence). V shed 3 bases, J shed 6 bases, and the junction held 7 bases outside the gene matches. CDR3 in DNA: TGTGCCAGCAGCTGGGGGGACAGGGTACGCGAGCAGTACTTC. Translating gives CASSWGDRVREQYF.